Shown below are 20 T cell receptor beta chains from a single sample sequenced in a study of naive and memory T cell subsets. Notes on the study in general: Especially in CD8 cells, naive repertoires contained a few larger clonotypes, possibly CD45RA-re-expressing memory cells.

The beta constant-region primer was an equimolar mix of two oligonucleotides covering TRBC1 and TRBC2. Nested alpha and beta constant-region primers with the SP2 primer drove four PCR rounds on ligated cDNA. TCRdb itself ran the UMI-ligation and nested PCR reads through MiXCR, one entry per CDR3 protein. This sample has about 90,000 distinct CDR3 sequences, with around 11% found just once. Their antigens are not known. The material sequenced was naive CD4+ T cells from blood. The receptors originated from a human donor in good health.

This clonotype has more than one count but fewer than ten. The J gene is TRBJ2-1, the V gene TRBV9, with TRBD1 identical over 7 bases. V trimming: 6 bases; J trimming: 2 bases; junction bases outside the gene matches: 8. Per the germline V gene, CDR1 is SGDLS and CDR2 is YYNGEE. The CDR3 contains 15 residues. The CDR3 DNA is TGTGCCAGCACCTCCGGACAGGCACCCTACAATGAGCAGTTCTTC. This gives the protein CASTSGQAPYNEQFF.

This clonotype was seen repeatedly, ten times or more. V gene TRBV12-3 or TRBV12-4 combines with J gene TRBJ2-3; the match to TRBD2 covers 10 bases. The CDR3 contains 18 residues. V was clipped by 5 bases and J by 0 bases; unmatched bases: 11. CDR3 region: CASSMSGGAVSSTDTQYF. The DNA for the CDR3 is TGTGCCAGCAGTATGAGCGGGGGGGCTGTATCCAGCACAGATACGCAGTATTTT.

This clonotype was observed a few times. The V gene is TRBV12-3 or TRBV12-4, the J gene TRBJ1-5; tentative D call: TRBD1 (5 bases). There are 13 residues in the CDR3. V was trimmed by 5 bases and J by 6 bases, leaving 11 bases between them. The CDR3 is CASSTHQGQPQHF. The CDR3 DNA follows: TGTGCCAGCAGTACCCATCAGGGTCAGCCCCAGCATTTT.

This clonotype has a count of ten or more. The chain recombines TRBV5-1 with TRBJ2-3; 8 bases fit TRBD2. The CDR3 is 17 residues long. From germline, CDR1 is SGHRS and CDR2 YFSETQ. The V segment lost 0 bases and the J segment 2 bases; nucleotides outside the gene matches: 8. The CDR3 region is CASSLVVSGTNTDTQYF. The CDR3 DNA is TGCGCCAGCAGCTTGGTGGTTAGCGGGACCAACACAGATACGCAGTATTTT. The full variable domain, its missing parts supplied by reference TRBV5-1 and TRBJ2-3, is KAGVTQTPRYLIKTRGQQVTLSCSPISGHRSVSWYQQTPGQGLQFLFEYFSETQRNKGNFPGRFSGRQFSNSRSEMNVSTLELGDSALYLCASSLVVSGTNTDTQYFGPGTRLTVL.

This clonotype was seen more than once but under ten times. The chain couples TRBV18 to TRBJ1-4; D is undetermined. V dropped 5 bases and J dropped 0 bases, with 7 bases sitting between them. The CDR3 sequence is 14 residues long. The V gene's germline CDR1 is KGHSH and CDR2 LQKENI. Here the CDR3 reads CASSVQSTNEKLFF. The DNA for the CDR3 is TGTGCCAGCTCAGTACAGTCAACTAATGAAAAACTGTTTTTT.

A few counts support this clonotype. This chain connects TRBV27 to TRBJ2-1; D unclear. The V end was cut by 1 base, the J end by 2 bases, with 9 bases between. The CDR3 consists of 15 residues. Germline CDR1 is MNHEY and CDR2 is SMNVEV (reference sequence). The CDR3 nucleotides read TGTGCCAGCAGTTTATTTGGGTACACCTACAATGAGCAGTTCTTC. It specifies CASSLFGYTYNEQFF.

J is TRBJ1-2 and V is TRBV12-3 or TRBV12-4; 8 bases match TRBD1. CDR3 size: 14 residues. After removal of 5 bases from V and 2 bases from J, the junction contained 4 bases not matched to a gene. The CDR3 here is CASSPQGVNYGYTF. The CDR3 nucleotides are TGTGCCAGCAGTCCACAGGGGGTAAACTATGGCTACACCTTC.

This sequence joins TRBV10-3 and TRBJ1-2, with D possibly matching TRBD1 (6 bases). V lost 10 bases and J 5 bases, leaving 11 bases between the germline ends. CDR3 length: 11 residues. Germline V gene data show CDR1 as ENHRY and CDR2 as SYGVKD. The CDR3 DNA sequence: TGTGCCACCCGACAGGAGTATGGCTACACCTTC. Amino acid sequence: CATRQEYGYTF.

This chain connects TRBV10-3 to TRBJ2-4; 7 positions match TRBD2. The V gene end was trimmed by 6 bases and the J gene end by 3 bases; junction bases not matched to a gene: 8. There are 15 residues in the CDR3. Per the germline V gene, CDR1 is ENHRY and CDR2 is SYGVKD. CDR3 in amino acids: CAISAAGAGKNIQYF. In nucleotides, the CDR3 is TGTGCCATCAGCGCGGCGGGAGCAGGCAAAAACATTCAGTACTTC.

This clonotype was found a few times. The rearrangement links TRBV12-3 or TRBV12-4 to TRBJ1-1; D uncertain. This CDR3 is built from 12 residues. The V end was cut by 6 bases, the J end by 5 bases, with 10 bases between. The CDR3 reads CASSPSWTEAFF. Written as DNA, the CDR3 is TGTGCCAGCAGCCCCAGTTGGACTGAAGCTTTCTTT.

This clonotype was seen a few times. The chain links TRBV5-1 to TRBJ1-5, with 8 bases matching TRBD1. The length of the CDR3 is 15 residues. The germline gives CDR1 SGHRS, CDR2 YFSETQ. Trimming at V came to 0 bases and at J to 7 bases, leaving 6 bases not matched to a gene. The CDR3 DNA is TGCGCCAGCAGCTTGGTGACAGGGGTGGACCAGCCCCAGCATTTT. As protein: CASSLVTGVDQPQHF.

The chain has TRBV7-9 and TRBJ2-1; D may be TRBD2 (6 bases). V was clipped by 1 base and J by 9 bases, with 31 bases between them. This CDR3 contains 20 residues. Per the germline V gene, CDR1 is SEHNR and CDR2 is FQNEAQ (reference sequence). The CDR3 DNA sequence: TGTGCCAGCAGCTTAGAAACGGGCGCGGCGGGGACCCAGAGGGCACGTGAGCAGTTCTTC. It yields the protein CASSLETGAAGTQRAREQFF.

The sample holds many counts of this clonotype. V gene TRBV12-3 or TRBV12-4 combines with J gene TRBJ2-3, with TRBD2 as a possible D gene (5 bases). This CDR3 spans 13 amino acids. Trimming stripped 3 bases from V and 7 bases from J, with 11 bases between. The CDR3 nucleotides are TGTGCCAGCAGTTTTTCGGAGCGGAATACGCAGTATTTT. It codes for CASSFSERNTQYF.

This clonotype appeared a few times. The chain uses TRBV6-5 and TRBJ2-4; tentative D call: TRBD2 (6 bases). Between the trimmed V and J ends, which lost 4 bases and 0 bases, there was a span of 10 bases. In germline, CDR1 is MNHEY, CDR2 SVGAGI. The CDR3 length is 15 residues. The DNA of the CDR3 is TGTGCCAGCAGTTTCGGGGGACTAGCCAAAAACATTCAGTACTTC. It encodes CASSFGGLAKNIQYF.

The chain is built from TRBV7-8 and TRBJ2-5, with 7 bases fitting TRBD1. Germline V gives CDR1 SGHVS, CDR2 FQNEAQ. CDR3 length: 14 amino acids. The ends lost 5 bases at V and 3 bases at J; junction bases unmatched: 6. The DNA for the CDR3 is TGTGCCAGCAGCACTCGACAGGGCGAAGAGACCCAGTACTTC. Translation: CASSTRQGEETQYF.

The chain combines TRBV11-2 with TRBJ1-4, with TRBD1 matching 7 bases. The length of the CDR3 is 14 residues. Losses at the gene ends were 5 bases for V and 8 bases for J; bases not matched to a gene: 8. Germline CDR1 SGHAT, CDR2 FQNNGV. The CDR3 sequence: CASSPTGTAEKLFF. CDR3 coding DNA: TGTGCCAGCAGCCCGACCGGGACAGCAGAAAAACTGTTTTTT. Full variable domain (outside the CDR3, taken from reference TRBV11-2 and TRBJ1-4): EAGVAQSPRYKIIEKRQSVAFWCNPISGHATLYWYQQILGQGPKLLIQFQNNGVVDDSQLPKDRFSAERLKGVDSTLKIQPAKLEDSAVYLCASSPTGTAEKLFFGSGTQLSVL.

A note on this clonotype: Relative to the germline gene, one junction end is altered; a read error may explain this. This chain joins TRBV24-1 and TRBJ2-3, with 10 bases identical to TRBD2. The CDR3 totals 15 residues. CDR1 and CDR2 (germline): KGHDR, SFDVKD. CDR3 sequence: CATGESGREMDTQYF. For the CDR3, the DNA is TGTGCCACCGGTGAGAGCGGGAGGGAAATGGATACGCAGTATTTT.

The V gene is TRBV7-2, the J gene TRBJ2-5; 7 nucleotides agree with TRBD2. The CDR3 spans 16 residues. Germline loops: CDR1 SGHTA, CDR2 FQGNSA. With V trimmed by 5 bases and J by 2 bases, 11 bases remained unmatched. CDR3 nucleotide sequence: TGTGCCAGCAGCCCTAGGGGAGCGGGGATACAAGAGACCCAGTACTTC. This codes for CASSPRGAGIQETQYF. Complete variable domain (other parts from reference TRBV7-2 and TRBJ2-5): GAGVSQSPSNKVTEKGKDVELRCDPISGHTALYWYRQSLGQGLEFLIYFQGNSAPDKSGLPSDRFSAERTGGSVSTLTIQRTQQEDSAVYLCASSPRGAGIQETQYFGPGTRLLVL.

This clonotype was detected only a few times. This rearrangement joins TRBV14 to TRBJ2-5, with 9 bases fitting TRBD1. V was clipped by 4 bases and J by 4 bases; unmatched bases: 7. There are 15 residues in the CDR3. In germline, CDR1 is SGHDN, CDR2 FVKESK. The DNA of the CDR3 is TGTGCCAGCAGCCCGGACAGGGGAGGTGGAGAGACCCAGTACTTC. Residues: CASSPDRGGGETQYF.

In this sample, this clonotype turned up many times. The rearrangement joins TRBV19 to TRBJ1-2; TRBD1 matches 7 bases. The V gene end was trimmed by 3 bases and the J gene end by 4 bases; junction bases not matched to a gene: 2. Germline values: CDR1 LNHDA, CDR2 SQIVND (reference sequence). There are 13 residues in the CDR3. The CDR3 sequence: CASSMGDSYGYTF. CDR3 nucleotides: TGTGCCAGTAGTATGGGGGACAGCTATGGCTACACCTTC.